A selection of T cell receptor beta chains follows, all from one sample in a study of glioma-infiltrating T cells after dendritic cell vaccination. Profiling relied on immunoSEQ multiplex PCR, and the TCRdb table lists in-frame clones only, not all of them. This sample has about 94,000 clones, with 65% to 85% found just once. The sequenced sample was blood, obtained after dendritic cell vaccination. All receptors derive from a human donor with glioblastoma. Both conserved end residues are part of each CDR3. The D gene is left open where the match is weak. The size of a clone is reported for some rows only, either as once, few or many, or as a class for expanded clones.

CDR3 protein: CASSRGGLALETQYF
CDR3 DNA: TGTGCCAGCAGCCGTGGAGGACTAGCCCTCGAGACCCAGTACTTC
V gene: TRBV7-9
J gene: TRBJ2-5
D gene: TRBD2
clone size: NA

CDR3 protein: CASSLLAGDTGELFF
CDR3 DNA: TGCGCCAGCAGCTTGCTAGCGGGAGACACCGGGGAGCTGTTTTTT
V gene: TRBV5-1
J gene: TRBJ2-2
D gene: TRBD2
clone size: NA

CDR3 protein: CASSSAEGQGSLETQYF
CDR3 DNA: TGTGCCAGCAGCTCAGCCGAAGGACAGGGGAGTTTGGAGACCCAGTACTTC
V gene: TRBV5-6
J gene: TRBJ2-5
D gene: TRBD1
clone size: NA

CDR3 protein: CASSTDRGGTEAFF
CDR3 DNA: TGCGCCAGCAGCACCGACAGGGGGGGAACTGAAGCTTTCTTT
V gene: TRBV5-1
J gene: TRBJ1-1
D gene: TRBD1
clone size: NA

CDR3 protein: CASSLGYAGGTYGYTF
CDR3 DNA: TGTGCCAGCAGCTTAGGTTACGCCGGGGGTACTTATGGCTACACCTTC
V gene: TRBV7-8
J gene: TRBJ1-2
D gene: NA
clone size: NA

CDR3 protein: CASSPIGQGYQPQHF
CDR3 DNA: TGTGCCAGTAGTCCAATAGGACAGGGGTACCAGCCCCAGCATTTT
V gene: TRBV19
J gene: TRBJ1-5
D gene: TRBD1
clone size: once

CDR3 protein: CSVGGISGYTF
CDR3 DNA: TGCAGCGTTGGGGGCATAAGTGGCTACACCTTC
V gene: TRBV29-1
J gene: TRBJ1-2
D gene: NA
clone size: NA

CDR3 protein: CASSTYRDRGLLNDSPLHF
CDR3 DNA: TGTGCCAGTAGTACTTACCGGGACAGGGGCCTTCTAAATGATTCACCCCTCCACTTT
V gene: TRBV19
J gene: TRBJ1-6
D gene: TRBD1
clone size: NA

CDR3 protein: CASSLGNQETQYF
CDR3 DNA: TGTGCCAGCAGCTTGGGCAACCAAGAGACCCAGTACTTC
V gene: TRBV7-8
J gene: TRBJ2-5
D gene: NA
clone size: NA

CDR3 protein: CASSPGQNTGELFF
CDR3 DNA: TGTGCCAGCTCCCCGGGACAGAACACCGGGGAGCTGTTTTTT
V gene: TRBV18
J gene: TRBJ2-2
D gene: NA
clone size: NA

CDR3 protein: CASSLDRGGDTEAFF
CDR3 DNA: TGTGCCAGCAGTCTGGACAGGGGAGGGGACACTGAAGCTTTCTTT
V gene: TRBV6-5
J gene: TRBJ1-1
D gene: TRBD1
clone size: NA

CDR3 protein: CASSLAPGQISGNTIYF
CDR3 DNA: TGTGCCAGCAGCTTAGCCCCGGGACAGATCTCTGGAAACACCATATATTTT
V gene: TRBV7-2
J gene: TRBJ1-3
D gene: TRBD1
clone size: NA

CDR3 protein: CASSLDRGGYEQYF
CDR3 DNA: TGCGCCAGCAGCTTGGACCGCGGGGGCTACGAGCAGTACTTC
V gene: TRBV5-1
J gene: TRBJ2-7
D gene: TRBD2
clone size: NA

CDR3 protein: CASSDGRSNVAFF
CDR3 DNA: TGTGCCAGCAGTGACGGCAGGTCTAATGTAGCTTTCTTT
V gene: TRBV2
J gene: TRBJ1-1
D gene: NA
clone size: NA

CDR3 protein: CASSEGENQPQHF
CDR3 DNA: TGTGCCAGCAGTGAAGGGGAGAATCAGCCCCAGCATTTT
V gene: TRBV2
J gene: TRBJ1-5
D gene: NA
clone size: NA

CDR3 protein: CASNLDRGTEAFF
CDR3 DNA: TGTGCCAGCAATCTGGACAGGGGCACTGAAGCTTTCTTT
V gene: TRBV6-5
J gene: TRBJ1-1
D gene: TRBD1
clone size: NA

CDR3 protein: CASSMLIQGIGGDEKLFF
CDR3 DNA: TGTGCCAGTAGCATGCTTATACAGGGGATCGGTGGGGATGAAAAACTGTTTTTT
V gene: TRBV19
J gene: TRBJ1-4
D gene: TRBD1
clone size: NA

CDR3 protein: CASSRTDFETQYF
CDR3 DNA: TGTGCCAGCAGCCGGACAGATTTCGAGACCCAGTACTTC
V gene: TRBV6-6
J gene: TRBJ2-5
D gene: NA
clone size: few

CDR3 protein: CASGLELSKTSGGARIGTGELFF
CDR3 DNA: TGTGCTAGTGGTTTGGAATTGTCCAAGACTAGCGGGGGGGCCCGGATTGGCACCGGGGAGCTGTTTTTT
V gene: TRBV12-5
J gene: TRBJ2-2
D gene: TRBD2
clone size: NA

CDR3 protein: CASSRSPSGSLNEQFF
CDR3 DNA: TGTGCCAGCAGCCGATCTCCTAGCGGGAGTCTCAATGAGCAGTTCTTC
V gene: TRBV11-3
J gene: TRBJ2-1
D gene: TRBD2
clone size: NA

CDR3 protein: CASSEPGQGSSYEQYF
CDR3 DNA: TGTGCCAGCAGTGAACCGGGACAGGGAAGCTCCTACGAGCAGTACTTC
V gene: TRBV6-1
J gene: TRBJ2-7
D gene: TRBD1
clone size: NA

CDR3 protein: CASSWDRGSYEQYF
CDR3 DNA: TGTGCCAGCAGCTGGGACAGGGGTTCCTACGAGCAGTACTTC
V gene: TRBV5-6
J gene: TRBJ2-7
D gene: TRBD1
clone size: NA

CDR3 protein: CASSYVAGGYNEQFF
CDR3 DNA: TGTGCCAGCAGTTACGTCGCGGGTGGGTACAATGAGCAGTTCTTC
V gene: TRBV6-5
J gene: TRBJ2-1
D gene: NA
clone size: NA

CDR3 protein: CASSKLAGGTEQYF
CDR3 DNA: TGTGCCAGCAGCAAGTTAGCGGGGGGCACGGAGCAGTACTTC
V gene: TRBV7-2
J gene: TRBJ2-7
D gene: TRBD2
clone size: NA

CDR3 protein: CASSIEQGATAFF
CDR3 DNA: TGTGCCAGTAGTATTGAACAGGGGGCGACGGCTTTCTTT
V gene: TRBV19
J gene: TRBJ1-1
D gene: TRBD1
clone size: NA

CDR3 protein: CASSVASGSYEQYF
CDR3 DNA: TGTGCCAGCAGCGTAGCCAGCGGGAGTTACGAGCAGTACTTC
V gene: TRBV9
J gene: TRBJ2-7
D gene: TRBD2
clone size: NA

CDR3 protein: CASSRLAGVSGELFF
CDR3 DNA: TGTGCCAGCAGCAGACTAGCTGGTGTGTCCGGGGAGCTGTTTTTT
V gene: TRBV6-5
J gene: TRBJ2-2
D gene: TRBD2
clone size: NA

CDR3 protein: CASSPGTGREQYF
CDR3 DNA: TGTGCCAGCAGTCCCGGGACAGGGAGGGAGCAGTACTTC
V gene: TRBV28
J gene: TRBJ2-7
D gene: TRBD1
clone size: NA

CDR3 protein: CASSLHGGTEAFF
CDR3 DNA: TGCGCCAGCAGCCTACACGGGGGCACTGAAGCTTTCTTT
V gene: TRBV4-1
J gene: TRBJ1-1
D gene: NA
clone size: many

CDR3 protein: CASSGTGSSYEQYF
CDR3 DNA: TGTGCCAGCAGTGGTACCGGGAGCTCCTACGAGCAGTACTTC
V gene: TRBV6-1
J gene: TRBJ2-7
D gene: NA
clone size: NA